This T cell receptor (beta chain) is drawn from a study of T cell responses to AZD1222 COVID-19 vaccine. Here immunoSEQ multiplex PCR was the method, and the copy in TCRdb shows in-frame clones only, minus some. The sample has under 80,000 clones; roughly 80% are singletons. In the case of this clone: Antigen unknown.

CDR3 length: 13 amino acids. Trimming cost V 6 bases and J 7 bases; bases outside gene matches: 8. Study-wide results and limits: Of spike-specific TCRs, nearly half reportedly target regions left unmutated in variants. The study found vaccine-associated CD4 TCRs spanning spike, dominant at 160-218 and 743-854.

The sequencing used peripheral blood, collected on day 0 of AZD1222 vaccination. This chain links TRBV12-3 or TRBV12-4 with TRBJ1-2, with 7 bases that match TRBD1. The sequence was obtained from an adult in good health. The CDR3 DNA reads TGTGCCAGCAGCGCCCGACAGGGAGGTGGCTACACCTTC. Translated, it gives CASSARQGGGYTF.